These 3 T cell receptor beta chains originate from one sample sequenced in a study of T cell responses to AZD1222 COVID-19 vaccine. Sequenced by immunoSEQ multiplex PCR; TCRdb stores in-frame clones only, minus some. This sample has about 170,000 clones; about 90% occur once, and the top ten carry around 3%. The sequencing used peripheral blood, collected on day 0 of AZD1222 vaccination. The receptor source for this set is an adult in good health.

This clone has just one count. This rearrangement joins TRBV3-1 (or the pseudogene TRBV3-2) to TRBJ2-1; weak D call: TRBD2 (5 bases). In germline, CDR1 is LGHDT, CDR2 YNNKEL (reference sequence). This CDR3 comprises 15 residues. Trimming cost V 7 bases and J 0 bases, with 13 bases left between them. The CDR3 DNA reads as TGTGCCAGCACCTGGACTGTGAGCTCCTACAATGAGCAGTTCTTC. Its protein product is CASTWTVSSYNEQFF.

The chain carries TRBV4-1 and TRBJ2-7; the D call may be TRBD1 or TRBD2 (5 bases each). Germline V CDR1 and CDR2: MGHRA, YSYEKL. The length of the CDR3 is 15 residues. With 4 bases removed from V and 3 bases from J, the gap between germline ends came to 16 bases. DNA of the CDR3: TGCGCCAGCAGCCTAAAAGGGACCTCCAGCTACGAGCAGTACTTC. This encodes CASSLKGTSSYEQYF.

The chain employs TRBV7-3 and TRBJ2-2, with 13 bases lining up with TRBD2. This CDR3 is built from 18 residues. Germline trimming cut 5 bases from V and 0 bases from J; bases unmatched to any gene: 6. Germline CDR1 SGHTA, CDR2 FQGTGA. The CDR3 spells CASSPGLAGAANTGELFF. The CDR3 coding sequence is TGTGCCAGCAGCCCCGGACTAGCGGGGGCCGCGAACACCGGGGAGCTGTTTTTT.